These T cell receptor beta chains were read from a single sample in a study of T cell responses to AZD1222 COVID-19 vaccine. Profiled with immunoSEQ multiplex PCR; TCRdb holds only in-frame clones, not every one. The sample carries 85,000 to 90,000 clones, about 92% recorded once. Specimen: peripheral blood, collected on day 0 of AZD1222 vaccination. Source of these receptors: an adult in good health. Both conserved end residues are part of each CDR3. D genes are given only for firm matches. Clone size is not always given. Where it is, it says once, few, many or a class for expanded clones.

D gene | clone size | J gene | V gene | CDR3 protein | CDR3 DNA
NA | once | TRBJ2-7 | TRBV19 | CASTRDIGGGYEQYF | TGTGCCAGTACCCGGGACATTGGTGGAGGCTACGAGCAGTACTTC
NA | NA | TRBJ1-1 | TRBV5-1 | CASSLLQGKAEAFF | TGCGCCAGCAGCTTGCTTCAGGGCAAGGCTGAAGCTTTCTTT
NA | once | TRBJ2-7 | TRBV9 | CASSVAENKFYEQYF | TGTGCCAGCAGCGTAGCTGAGAACAAATTCTACGAGCAGTACTTC
NA | NA | TRBJ2-7 | TRBV6-5 | CASSGRGIEQYF | TGTGCCAGCAGCGGCAGGGGAATTGAGCAGTACTTC
NA | NA | TRBJ2-2 | TRBV7-2 | CASSPPRDTGELFF | TGTGCCAGCAGCCCTCCCAGGGATACCGGGGAGCTGTTTTTT
TRBD1 | few | TRBJ1-5 | TRBV19 | CASRSRTGDYSNQPQHF | TGTGCCAGTAGGTCCCGGACAGGGGATTATAGCAATCAGCCCCAGCATTTT
TRBD1 | NA | TRBJ1-2 | TRBV19 | CASRKQGARVDDYTF | TGTGCCAGTAGGAAACAGGGGGCGCGGGTAGATGACTACACCTTC
NA | NA | TRBJ1-5 | TRBV7-9 | CASSLGNQPQHF | TGTGCCAGCAGCTTGGGCAATCAGCCCCAGCATTTT
NA | NA | TRBJ1-5 | TRBV27 | CATRGRGQPQHF | TGTGCCACCCGAGGCCGGGGTCAGCCCCAGCATTTT
TRBD2 | NA | TRBJ2-7 | TRBV27 | CASSLESGRAREQYF | TGTGCCAGCAGTTTGGAAAGCGGGAGGGCCAGGGAGCAGTACTTC
TRBD1 | NA | TRBJ1-5 | TRBV19 | CASSIDSQGYSNQPQHF | TGTGCCAGTAGTATAGATTCACAGGGGTATAGCAATCAGCCCCAGCATTTT
TRBD2 | NA | TRBJ2-1 | TRBV29-1 | CSVILAEMNEQFF | TGCAGCGTGATTCTAGCGGAAATGAATGAGCAGTTCTTC
NA | NA | TRBJ1-2 | TRBV2 | CASSDPGPGGGYTF | TGTGCCAGCAGTGACCCAGGCCCTGGGGGTGGCTACACCTTC
NA | NA | TRBJ1-5 | TRBV19 | CASSTTGSNQPQHF | TGTGCCAGTAGTACGACAGGTAGCAATCAGCCCCAGCATTTT
NA | NA | TRBJ2-7 | TRBV4-1 | CASSQGRELSYEQYF | TGCGCCAGCAGCCAAGGCAGGGAGTTATCCTACGAGCAGTACTTC
NA | NA | TRBJ1-5 | TRBV19 | CASTSLVGVSQPQHF | TGTGCCAGTACCTCGCTGGTGGGAGTTTCTCAGCCCCAGCATTTT